The 6 T cell receptor beta chains reported below all come from one sample, sequenced in a study of graft-versus-host responses after intestinal transplantation. Sequencing was performed with immunoSEQ multiplex PCR; in TCRdb, only in-frame clones are kept and a portion is missing. The sample yields fewer than 110,000 clones, 80% to 90% seen once. These receptors lack a known antigen. This material consisted of unstimulated CD4+ T cells sorted from spleen or lymph node cells, taken before transplant. The receptor set was obtained from a human donor who was the organ donor for an intestinal transplant.

The chain has TRBV5-1 and TRBJ2-2; 7 bases are shared with TRBD1. This CDR3 is 13 amino acids long. The germline CDR1 and CDR2 sequences are SGHRS and YFSETQ. Trimming took 8 bases from V and 4 from J; bases not matched to a gene: 5. CDR3 nucleotides: TGCGCCAGTACAGGGGATGGCACCGGGGAGCTGTTTTTT. Translating it yields CASTGDGTGELFF.

The CDR3 sequence is CASSIRGQGFQPQHF. The CDR3 DNA reads TGTGCCAGTAGTATTCGGGGACAGGGTTTTCAGCCCCAGCATTTT. The chain joins TRBV19 to TRBJ1-5; 9 nucleotides align to TRBD1. CDR3 length: 15 residues. Per the germline V gene, CDR1 is LNHDA and CDR2 is SQIVND (reference sequence). The V and J ends lost 3 bases and 6 bases, in that order; junction bases with no gene match: 6. Complete variable domain (other parts from reference TRBV19 and TRBJ1-5): DGGITQSPKYLFRKEGQNVTLSCEQNLNHDAMYWYRQDPGQGLRLIYYSQIVNDFQKGDIAEGYSVSREKKESFPLTVTSAQKNPTAFYLCASSIRGQGFQPQHFGDGTRLSIL.

About this clone: This sample also contains other DNA sequences that code for the same CDR3. The J gene is TRBJ2-2, the V gene TRBV30; TRBD2 aligns across 7 bases. CDR1 is GTSNPN and CDR2 is SVGIG in the germline V gene (reference sequence). With V trimmed by 3 bases and J by 3 bases, 4 bases remained unmatched. The CDR3 contains 14 residues. The chain's CDR3 is CAWRGGVYTGELFF. In DNA, the CDR3 is TGTGCCTGGAGGGGGGGGGTATACACCGGGGAGCTGTTTTTT.

This chain links TRBV6-1 with TRBJ2-3, with 7 bases matching TRBD2. The CDR3 covers 14 residues. Germline assignment: CDR1 MNHNS and CDR2 SASEGT. The ends lost 3 bases at V and 1 base at J; junction bases unmatched: 1. The CDR3 DNA reads as TGTGCCAGCAGTGAGGGGGGGGGCACAGATACGCAGTATTTT. It encodes CASSEGGGTDTQYF.

This sequence joins TRBV7-2 and TRBJ1-5; the match to TRBD1 covers 8 bases. Germline V gene lookup returns CDR1 SGHTA and CDR2 FQGNSA. The CDR3 covers 16 residues. The trim removed 5 bases at V and 7 bases at J, leaving 13 bases unmatched. The CDR3 protein is CASSPSTDRVGQPQHF. DNA of the CDR3: TGTGCCAGCAGCCCTTCCACGGACAGGGTGGGCCAGCCCCAGCATTTT.

The chain carries TRBV18 and TRBJ1-2; 8 bases fit TRBD1. Germline values: CDR1 KGHSH, CDR2 LQKENI. J lost 5 bases, V lost 5 bases, and 13 bases had no gene match. The CDR3 is 16 amino acids. In DNA form, the CDR3 reads TGTGCCAGCTCATCCCTAAGACAGGGGATAAGGTATGGCTACACCTTC. Protein sequence: CASSSLRQGIRYGYTF.